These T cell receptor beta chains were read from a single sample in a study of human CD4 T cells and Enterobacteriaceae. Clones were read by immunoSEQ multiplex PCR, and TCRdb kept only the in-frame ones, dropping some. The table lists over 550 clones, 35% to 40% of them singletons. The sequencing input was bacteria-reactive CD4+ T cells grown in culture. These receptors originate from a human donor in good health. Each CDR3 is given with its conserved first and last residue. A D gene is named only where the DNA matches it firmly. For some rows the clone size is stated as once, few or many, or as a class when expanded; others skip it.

TGTGCCAGCAGCCGGTCTGCAGGACAGAAGAACACTGAAGCTTTCTTT	CASSRSAGQKNTEAFF	TRBJ1-1	TRBV11-2	NA	NA
TGTGCCAGCAGTTACTCCCCGGGCTCCTACGAGCAGTACTTC	CASSYSPGSYEQYF	TRBJ2-7	TRBV6-5	NA	NA
TGTGCCTCCCACAGCGGGGGGCCTACAACCTACGAGCAGTACTTC	CASHSGGPTTYEQYF	TRBJ2-7	TRBV6-9	TRBD2	few
TGTGCCAGCAGCGGACGGACAGGGTCTGGGGCCAACGTCCTGACTTTC	CASSGRTGSGANVLTF	TRBJ2-6	TRBV11-2	TRBD1	NA
TGTGCCAGCAGCACAACAGGGGGCGCCGGCTATGGCTACACCTTC	CASSTTGGAGYGYTF	TRBJ1-2	TRBV5-4	TRBD1	medium-sized
TGTGCCAGTAGTGACCGGACAGGGCGGGGCACCGGGGAGCTGTTTTTT	CASSDRTGRGTGELFF	TRBJ2-2	TRBV19	TRBD1	hyperexpanded
TGTGCCAGCAGTACAACAGCGGGGCGCCTCGGCATTCAGTACTTC	CASSTTAGRLGIQYF	TRBJ2-4	TRBV7-8	TRBD2	NA
TGCGCCAGCAGCCAAGTAGCTAGCGAGAAACCCAATGAGCAGTTCTTC	CASSQVASEKPNEQFF	TRBJ2-1	TRBV4-1	NA	NA
TGTGCCAGCAGCTTAGCGGAGACCGGGGCGCAGTATTTT	CASSLAETGAQYF	TRBJ2-3	TRBV7-2	NA	few
TGCGCCAGCAGCCAAGGAGATATACGGGGCAACTATGGCTACACCTTC	CASSQGDIRGNYGYTF	TRBJ1-2	TRBV4-1	NA	NA
TGTGCCAGCACAAGATCAAGGGGGGGGGCGAGCACTGAAGCTTTCTTT	CASTRSRGGASTEAFF	TRBJ1-1	TRBV5-8	NA	NA
TGTGCCAGCAGCCGTTTGGCTACAGGGTCTGGCACCGGGGAGCTGTTTTTT	CASSRLATGSGTGELFF	TRBJ2-2	TRBV11-2	NA	few
TGCGCCAGCAGTGACACTAGCGCCCGGTATACGCAGTATTTT	CASSDTSARYTQYF	TRBJ2-3	TRBV10-1	TRBD2	NA
TGTGCCAGCAACCGTGACAGGGGGGGCACCGGGGAGCTGTTTTTT	CASNRDRGGTGELFF	TRBJ2-2	TRBV2	TRBD1	NA
TGTGCCAGCAGCTTAGGTCGCCTGACGGATGGCTACACCTTC	CASSLGRLTDGYTF	TRBJ1-2	TRBV7-9	NA	medium-sized
TGTGCCAGCAGCGACCGTGGTGGGAAGCTAAATGAAAAACTGTTTTTT	CASSDRGGKLNEKLFF	TRBJ1-4	TRBV5-6	NA	NA
TGTGCCAGCAGGACAGTAATAGCTACACATTCCGACAATGAGCAGTTCTTC	CASRTVIATHSDNEQFF	TRBJ2-1	TRBV21-1	NA	NA
TGTGCCATCAGTGAGTCGAGCGGGGGGGCCTCCGAGCAGTACTTC	CAISESSGGASEQYF	TRBJ2-7	TRBV10-3	TRBD2	NA
TGTGCCAGCTTGAGACAGGGACGGGCCGGGGAGCTGTTTTTT	CASLRQGRAGELFF	TRBJ2-2	TRBV6-1	TRBD1	medium-sized
TGTGCCAGCAGCTTAGTGGCCTATGGCTACACCTTC	CASSLVAYGYTF	TRBJ1-2	TRBV11-2	NA	NA
TGTGCCAGCAGTGGGCCTGGGGCGGGAGGCCCTAGCACAGATACGCAGTATTTT	CASSGPGAGGPSTDTQYF	TRBJ2-3	TRBV6-4	TRBD2	NA
TGTGCCAGCAGCCCCTTCGCCGACAGGGATTACCAAGGGACCCAGTACTTC	CASSPFADRDYQGTQYF	TRBJ2-5	TRBV7-7	TRBD1	NA
TGCGCCAGCAGTGAGTCGGTTAGCAGGGCCACCGAAGCTTTCTTT	CASSESVSRATEAFF	TRBJ1-1	TRBV10-1	NA	NA
TGCAGTGCTAGGGCCGGGACTACCATGTTCTTC	CSARAGTTMFF	TRBJ2-1	TRBV20-1	TRBD2	NA
TGTGCCAGCAGTATGGAGACCGGGACTAGCCCGGGCGAGCAGTACTTC	CASSMETGTSPGEQYF	TRBJ2-7	TRBV27	TRBD2	medium-sized
TGTGCCAGCAGAGAAACGGGACAGGGCTATGGCTACACCTTC	CASRETGQGYGYTF	TRBJ1-2	TRBV27	TRBD1	NA
TGTGCCAGCAGCGGCCCGGGACTTTCGTACGAGCAGTACTTC	CASSGPGLSYEQYF	TRBJ2-7	TRBV28	NA	few
TGTGCCTGGAAGGGGGCTGAACACCGGGGAGCTGTTTTT	CAWKGAEHRGAVF	TRBJ2-2	TRBV30	TRBD1	few
TGTGCCAGCAGCAAACAGGGGGCCTCTGGAAACACCATATATTTT	CASSKQGASGNTIYF	TRBJ1-3	TRBV7-9	TRBD1	NA
TGTGCCACCCGCCAGTCCGGAGAGACCCAGTACTTC	CATRQSGETQYF	TRBJ2-5	TRBV19	NA	NA
TGTGCCAGCAGTTGGGGGGGACGGACCCAGTACTTC	CASSWGGRTQYF	TRBJ2-5	TRBV28	TRBD2	NA
TGTGCCAGCAGCCGGTCTGCAGGACAGAAGAACACTGAAGCTTTCTTT	CASSRSAGQKNTEAFF	TRBJ1-1	TRBV7-2	NA	few
TGTGCCAGCAGCCCCCCAGCCGGAGGGACTGAAGCTTTCTTT	CASSPPAGGTEAFF	TRBJ1-1	TRBV11-2	NA	medium-sized
TGCAGTGCTTCACAGGCTTCCGAGCAGTACTTC	CSASQASEQYF	TRBJ2-7	TRBV20-1	NA	NA
TGTGCCAGTCATGAAGGAGACACCGGGGAGCTGTTTTTT	CASHEGDTGELFF	TRBJ2-2	TRBV6-1	NA	few
TGTGCCAGCAGTTTCCTTCTCTACGAGCAGTACTTC	CASSFLLYEQYF	TRBJ2-7	TRBV28	NA	NA
TGTGCCAGTAGTAAGACTAGCGGGAGGACAGATACGCAGTATTTT	CASSKTSGRTDTQYF	TRBJ2-3	TRBV19	TRBD2	medium-sized
TGTGCCAGCAGCTCCGGGACATACGAGCAGTACTTC	CASSSGTYEQYF	TRBJ2-7	TRBV7-6	NA	large
TGTGCCAGCAGCCTTCTAGGCCGTCTCGATGGCTACACCTTC	CASSLLGRLDGYTF	TRBJ1-2	TRBV28	NA	medium-sized
TGTGCCAGTAATGAGTTAGGGAAGAACACCGGGGAGCTGTTTTTT	CASNELGKNTGELFF	TRBJ2-2	TRBV19	NA	NA
TGTGCCTGGAAGGGGGGGGCGCGGATAGGAAGGGATGAGCAGTTCTTC	CAWKGGARIGRDEQFF	TRBJ2-1	TRBV30	NA	once
TGTGCCAGCAGCTTAGAAGGCACACGGGGCACTGAAGCTTTCTTT	CASSLEGTRGTEAFF	TRBJ1-1	TRBV11-3	NA	large
TGTGCCAGCAGTTGGGGGGACAGGGGGCGGTCTGGGGCCAACGTCCTGACTTTC	CASSWGDRGRSGANVLTF	TRBJ2-6	TRBV28	TRBD1	medium-sized
TGTGCCAGCAGCGTAGGCGGCCGCGGGACCCAAGAGACCCAGTACTTC	CASSVGGRGTQETQYF	TRBJ2-5	TRBV9	NA	NA
TGCGCCAGCAGTGAGTCGGTTAGCAGGGCCACCGAAGCTTTCTTT	CASSESVSRATEAFF	TRBJ1-1	TRBV10-2	NA	large
TGTGCCAGCAAGCCGGGGGGGACGACGCTAGCCAAAAACATTCAGTACTTC	CASKPGGTTLAKNIQYF	TRBJ2-4	TRBV28	TRBD2	NA
TGTGCCAGCAGAAATTACTACGAGCAGTACTTC	CASRNYYEQYF	TRBJ2-7	TRBV13	NA	NA
TGTGCCTGGAGTACGGGGGGGCCCGGGGGGACCCAGTACTTC	CAWSTGGPGGTQYF	TRBJ2-5	TRBV30	TRBD2	NA
TGTGCCAGCAGCCGAGGGACTAGCGGGGGGGCCGAGGAGACCCAGTACTTC	CASSRGTSGGAEETQYF	TRBJ2-5	TRBV4-2	TRBD2	few
TGTGCCAGTAGTAGACTAGAAAGCACAGATACGCAGTATTTT	CASSRLESTDTQYF	TRBJ2-3	TRBV19	NA	NA
TGTGCCAGCAGCCTAGTCGGGACTAGCGGGAGGACAGATACGCAGTATTTT	CASSLVGTSGRTDTQYF	TRBJ2-3	TRBV5-6	TRBD2	NA
TGTGCCAGCAGCCAGACAGGGGAGGGCTATGGCTACACCTTC	CASSQTGEGYGYTF	TRBJ1-2	TRBV7-4	TRBD1	NA
TGTGCCAGCAGCTTGCCCAGGGGACAGCCCCAGCATTTT	CASSLPRGQPQHF	TRBJ1-5	TRBV5-8	NA	few
TGTGCCAGCAGCACAACAGGGGGCGCCGGCTATGGCTACACCTTC	CASSTTGGAGYGYTF	TRBJ1-2	TRBV11-2	TRBD1	NA
TGCAGCGTTGAAGGACTAGCGGGAGGGAACACCGGGGAGCTGTTTTTT	CSVEGLAGGNTGELFF	TRBJ2-2	TRBV29-1	TRBD2	few
TGTGCCAGTAGTTCACTAGCGGGGGTTGATACGCAGTATTTT	CASSSLAGVDTQYF	TRBJ2-3	TRBV19	TRBD2	large
TGTGCCAGCAGCGTGGACAGCTACGAGCAGTACTTC	CASSVDSYEQYF	TRBJ2-7	TRBV11-2	NA	NA
TGTGCCAGCAGTGAGCCAGGAATAAGCAATCAGCCCCAGCATTTT	CASSEPGISNQPQHF	TRBJ1-5	TRBV6-1	NA	few
TGTGCCAGCAGTGGAAGGAGAGTTAACACTGAAGCTTTCTTT	CASSGRRVNTEAFF	TRBJ1-1	TRBV2	NA	NA
TGTGCCAGCAGTGCAGGGGGTGGCTATGGCTACACCTTC	CASSAGGGYGYTF	TRBJ1-2	TRBV6-1	TRBD1	NA